Presented here are 8 T cell receptor beta chains from one specimen sequenced in a study of identical twins (dated by TCRdb to the mid-2010s). The library was generated by 5' RACE. Sequencing used an Illumina HiSeq 2000. TCRdb reprocessing: public reads trimmed at Q25 with fastp, clones called with MiXCR, in-frame beta chains kept. Each entry is one CDR3 protein sequence, shown with its most common DNA and genes. The sample profile shows 1.5 million or so distinct CDR3 sequences; around a third of them were found once. Around 0.3% of the sample is taken by the ten largest. Sequenced: cord blood. All receptors derive from a newborn girl in good health.

The chain couples TRBV20-1 to TRBJ1-5; weak D call: TRBD1 (6 bases). The CDR3 is made up of 15 amino acids. Trimming took 2 bases from V and 4 from J, leaving 15 bases between them. CDR1 and CDR2 (germline): DFQATT, SNEGSKA (reference sequence). DNA for the CDR3: TGCAGTGCTAGATACATTCCCGGGACAAATCAGCCCCAGCATTTT. Protein sequence: CSARYIPGTNQPQHF.

The V and J genes are TRBV6-5 and TRBJ2-3; D tentatively fits TRBD1 or TRBD2 (5 bases each). With 0 bases removed from V and 0 bases from J, the gap between germline ends came to 13 bases. This CDR3 is 17 amino acids long. The V gene's germline CDR1 is MNHEY and CDR2 SVGAGI. CDR3 sequence reads: CASSYSPYRRSTDTQYF. DNA for the CDR3: TGTGCCAGCAGTTACTCCCCCTACAGGAGGAGCACAGATACGCAGTATTTT.

This clonotype has a single count. A much larger clonotype is one base distant, so this may be a read error. This CDR3 fails to terminate in the conserved phenylalanine or tryptophan, so it likely reflects a read error. The chain carries TRBV3-1 and TRBJ2-4, with unresolved D. Trimming took 4 bases from V and 1 from J, leaving 11 bases between them. The CDR3 spans 15 residues. Germline V CDR1 and CDR2: LGHDT, YNNKEL (reference sequence). The DNA for the CDR3 is TGTGCCAGCAGCCCCACGTTTGGGGCCAAAAACATTCAGTACCTC. Its translation: CASSPTFGAKNIQYL.

This clonotype was recorded once. This rearrangement joins TRBV7-2 to TRBJ1-6; D may be TRBD1 (5 bases). CDR1 is SGHTA and CDR2 is FQGNSA in the germline V gene. V dropped 7 bases and J dropped 7 bases, with 17 bases sitting between them. The CDR3 runs 15 residues. The CDR3 coding sequence is TGTGCCAGCACTCCCAGGGTGCGGGGCAATTCACCCCTCCACTTT. It codes for CASTPRVRGNSPLHF.

The chain carries TRBV5-1 and TRBJ2-6; TRBD1 might be the D (6 bases). V was shortened by 1 base and J by 0 bases, with 14 bases between the two germline ends. Looked up from germline, CDR1 is SGHRS and CDR2 is YFSETQ. This CDR3 comprises 18 residues. This CDR3 reads CASSLYSGALSGANVLTF. The CDR3 coding sequence is TGCGCCAGCAGCTTGTACTCAGGGGCCCTCTCTGGGGCCAACGTCCTGACTTTC.

This clonotype was seen more than once but under ten times. The chain recombines TRBV27 with TRBJ1-1, with 9 bases fitting TRBD1. The V gene end was trimmed by 1 base and the J gene end by 0 bases; junction bases not matched to a gene: 9. This CDR3 is built from 18 residues. CDR1 and CDR2 (germline): MNHEY, SMNVEV (reference sequence). For the CDR3, the DNA is TGTGCCAGCAGTTTATGGGGGGGGGACAGGGTGATGAACACTGAAGCTTTCTTT. Its translation is CASSLWGGDRVMNTEAFF.

This clonotype was seen a few times. V and J are TRBV6-6 and TRBJ1-2; 10 positions match TRBD1. The CDR3 sequence is 11 residues long. The germline V gene has CDR1 MNHNY and CDR2 SVGAGI (reference sequence). V was clipped by 5 bases and J by 10 bases; unmatched bases: 1. In nucleotides, the CDR3 is TGTGCCAGCAGTGGGACAGGGGACTACACCTTC. Translating gives CASSGTGDYTF.

Of note for this clonotype: Its ends do not fully match the called genes, so a read error is possible. The chain couples TRBV27 to TRBJ1-6, with D possibly matching TRBD1 (5 bases). CDR1 and CDR2 from the germline V gene are MNHEY and SMNVEV (reference sequence). The CDR3 sequence is 16 residues long. CDR3 sequence reads: CASGKGRSSCNSPLHF. CDR3 DNA sequence: TGTGCCAGCGGAAAGGGACGGAGCTCCTGTAATTCACCCCTCCACTTT.